There are a few counts of the clone carrying this T cell receptor (beta chain). What it binds is not known. An equimolar mix of two oligonucleotides served as the beta constant-region primer for TRBC1 and TRBC2. TCRdb fed the UMI-ligation and nested PCR reads into MiXCR, producing one record per CDR3 protein. The sample yields some 87,000 distinct CDR3 sequences, roughly 7% seen once. With 5 bases removed from V and 5 bases from J, the gap between germline ends came to 15 bases. Germline lookup yields CDR1 DFQATT and CDR2 SNEGSKA (reference sequence). The CDR3 length is 13 residues. Separate alpha and beta amplification began at the second PCR step. Cells stained for CD3, CD4, CD8, CD45RA, CD27 and viability were sorted into four CD45RA/CD27 subsets. This sample was taken from a study of naive and memory T cell subsets. General observations from the study: There was no ground truth to check naive and memory subset results. From naive to CM, EM and EMRA, diversity decreased and Gini increased.

This TCR derives from a human donor in good health. The chain combines TRBV20-1 with TRBJ2-5; tentatively, D is TRBD2 (6 bases). Input material: central memory CD4+ T cells from blood. This CDR3 is CSAGGNRLETQYF. The CDR3 DNA reads TGCAGTGCTGGCGGGAATCGGTTGGAGACCCAGTACTTC.